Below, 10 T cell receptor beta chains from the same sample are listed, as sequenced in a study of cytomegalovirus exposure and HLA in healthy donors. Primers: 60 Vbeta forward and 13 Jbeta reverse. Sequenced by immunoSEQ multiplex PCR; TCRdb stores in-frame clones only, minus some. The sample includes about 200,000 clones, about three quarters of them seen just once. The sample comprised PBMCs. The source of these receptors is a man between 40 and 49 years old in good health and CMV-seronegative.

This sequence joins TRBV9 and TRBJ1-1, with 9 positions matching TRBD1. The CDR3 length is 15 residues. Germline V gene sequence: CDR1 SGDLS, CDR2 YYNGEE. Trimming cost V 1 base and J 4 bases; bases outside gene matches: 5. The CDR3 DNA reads TGTGCCAGCAGCGTAACCGGGACAGGGAGCACTGAAGCTTTCTTT. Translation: CASSVTGTGSTEAFF.

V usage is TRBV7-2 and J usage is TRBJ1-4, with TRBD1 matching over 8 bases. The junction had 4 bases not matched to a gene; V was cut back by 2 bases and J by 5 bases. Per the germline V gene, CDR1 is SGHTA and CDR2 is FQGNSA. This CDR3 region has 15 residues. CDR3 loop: CASSLYDRGNEKLFF. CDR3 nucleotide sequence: TGTGCCAGCAGCTTATACGACAGGGGAAATGAAAAACTGTTTTTT.

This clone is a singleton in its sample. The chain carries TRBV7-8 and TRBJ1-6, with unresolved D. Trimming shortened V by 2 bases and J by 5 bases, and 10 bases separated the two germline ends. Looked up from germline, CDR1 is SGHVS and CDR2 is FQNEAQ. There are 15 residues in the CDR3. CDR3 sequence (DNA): TGTGCCAGCAGCTTAATGGGAGCCGATAATTCACCCCTCCACTTT. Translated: CASSLMGADNSPLHF.

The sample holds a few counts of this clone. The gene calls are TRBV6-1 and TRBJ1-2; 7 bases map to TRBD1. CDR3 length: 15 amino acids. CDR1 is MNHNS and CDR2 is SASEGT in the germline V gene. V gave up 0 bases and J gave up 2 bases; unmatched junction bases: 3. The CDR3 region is CASSEAAGQNYGYTF. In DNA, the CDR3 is TGTGCCAGCAGTGAAGCGGCGGGACAGAACTATGGCTACACCTTC.

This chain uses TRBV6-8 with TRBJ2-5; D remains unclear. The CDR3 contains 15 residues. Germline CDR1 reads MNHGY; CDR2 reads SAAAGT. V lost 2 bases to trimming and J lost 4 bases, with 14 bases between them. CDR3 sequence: CASSYEQARGETQYF. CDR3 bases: TGTGCCAGCAGTTACGAGCAGGCCCGTGGAGAGACCCAGTACTTC.

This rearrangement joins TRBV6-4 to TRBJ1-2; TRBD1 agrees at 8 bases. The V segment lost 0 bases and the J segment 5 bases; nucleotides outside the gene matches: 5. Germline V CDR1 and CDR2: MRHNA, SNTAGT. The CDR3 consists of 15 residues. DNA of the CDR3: TGTGCCAGCAGTGACTCTTCAGGGGGCCGGTATGGCTACACCTTC. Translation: CASSDSSGGRYGYTF.

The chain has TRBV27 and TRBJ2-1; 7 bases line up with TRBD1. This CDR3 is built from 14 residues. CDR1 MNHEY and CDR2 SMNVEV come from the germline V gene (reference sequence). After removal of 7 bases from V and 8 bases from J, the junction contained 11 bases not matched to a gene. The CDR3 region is CASNTPGQSDEQFF. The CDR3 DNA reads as TGTGCCAGCAATACTCCGGGACAGTCGGATGAGCAGTTCTTC.

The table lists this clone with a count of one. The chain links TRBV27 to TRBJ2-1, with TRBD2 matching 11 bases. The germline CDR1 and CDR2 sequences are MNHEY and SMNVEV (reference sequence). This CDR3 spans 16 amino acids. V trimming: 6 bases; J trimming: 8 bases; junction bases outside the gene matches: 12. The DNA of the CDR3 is TGTGCCAGCAGCCTTCCAACTAGCGGGAGTGTCGATGAGCAGTTCTTC. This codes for CASSLPTSGSVDEQFF.

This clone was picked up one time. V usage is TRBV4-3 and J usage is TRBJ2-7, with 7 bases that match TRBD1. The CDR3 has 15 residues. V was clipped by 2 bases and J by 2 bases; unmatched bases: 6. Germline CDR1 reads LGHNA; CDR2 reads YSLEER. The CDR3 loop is CASSQYRGGPYEQYF. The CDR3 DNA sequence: TGCGCCAGCAGCCAATACAGGGGCGGACCCTACGAGCAGTACTTC.

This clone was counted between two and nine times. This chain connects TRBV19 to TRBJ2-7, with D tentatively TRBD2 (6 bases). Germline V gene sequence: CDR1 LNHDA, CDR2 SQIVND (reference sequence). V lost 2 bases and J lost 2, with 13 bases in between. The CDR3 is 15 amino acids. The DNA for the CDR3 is TGTGCCAGTAGTATAACGGGGGAGTCTACCTACGAGCAGTACTTC. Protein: CASSITGESTYEQYF. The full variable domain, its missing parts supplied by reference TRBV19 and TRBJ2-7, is DGGITQSPKYLFRKEGQNVTLSCEQNLNHDAMYWYRQDPGQGLRLIYYSQIVNDFQKGDIAEGYSVSREKKESFPLTVTSAQKNPTAFYLCASSITGESTYEQYFGPGTRLTVT.